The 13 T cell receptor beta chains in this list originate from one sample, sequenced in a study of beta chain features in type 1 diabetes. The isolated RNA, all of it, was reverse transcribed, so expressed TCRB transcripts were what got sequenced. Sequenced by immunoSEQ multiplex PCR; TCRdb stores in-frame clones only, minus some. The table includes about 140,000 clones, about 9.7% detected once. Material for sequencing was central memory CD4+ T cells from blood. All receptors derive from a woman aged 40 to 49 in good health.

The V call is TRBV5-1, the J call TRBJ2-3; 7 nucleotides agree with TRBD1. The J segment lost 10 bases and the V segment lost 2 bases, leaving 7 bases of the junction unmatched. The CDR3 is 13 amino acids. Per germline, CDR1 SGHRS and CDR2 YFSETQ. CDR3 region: CASSFGQAQAQYF. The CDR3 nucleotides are TGCGCCAGCAGCTTCGGACAGGCGCAGGCGCAGTATTTT. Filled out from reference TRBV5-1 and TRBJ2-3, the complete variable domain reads KAGVTQTPRYLIKTRGQQVTLSCSPISGHRSVSWYQQTPGQGLQFLFEYFSETQRNKGNFPGRFSGRQFSNSRSEMNVSTLELGDSALYLCASSFGQAQAQYFGPGTRLTVL.

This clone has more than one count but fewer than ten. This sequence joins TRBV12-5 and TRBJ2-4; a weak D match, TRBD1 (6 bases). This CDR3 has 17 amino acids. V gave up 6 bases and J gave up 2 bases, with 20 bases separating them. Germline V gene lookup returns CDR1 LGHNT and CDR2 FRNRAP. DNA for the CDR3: TGTGCTAGTGGACTTACAGGGATTGACGGATCCAAAAACATTCAGTACTTC. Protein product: CASGLTGIDGSKNIQYF.

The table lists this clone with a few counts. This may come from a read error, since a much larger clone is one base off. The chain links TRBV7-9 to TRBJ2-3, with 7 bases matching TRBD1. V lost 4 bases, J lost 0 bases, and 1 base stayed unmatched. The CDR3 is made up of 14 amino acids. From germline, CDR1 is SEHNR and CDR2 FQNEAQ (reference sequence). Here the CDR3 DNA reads TGTGCCAGCAGCTCGGGACAGAGCACAGATACGCAGTATTTT. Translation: CASSSGQSTDTQYF.

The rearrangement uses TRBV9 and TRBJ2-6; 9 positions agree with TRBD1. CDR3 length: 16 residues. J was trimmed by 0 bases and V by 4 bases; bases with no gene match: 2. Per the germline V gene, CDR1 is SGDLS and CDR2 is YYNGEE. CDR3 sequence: CASSPTGGSGANVLTF. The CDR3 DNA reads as TGTGCCAGCAGCCCGACAGGGGGCTCTGGGGCCAACGTCCTGACTTTC.

CDR3 sequence reads: CASSISHIPGVEQFF. The CDR3 coding sequence is TGTGCCAGCAGCATATCCCACATACCAGGGGTAGAGCAGTTCTTC. The chain recombines TRBV11-3 with TRBJ2-1; a weak D match, TRBD1 (6 bases). Germline lookup yields CDR1 SGHNT and CDR2 YENEEA. V was pared by 5 bases and J by 10 bases, with 21 bases between. CDR3 length equals 15 residues.

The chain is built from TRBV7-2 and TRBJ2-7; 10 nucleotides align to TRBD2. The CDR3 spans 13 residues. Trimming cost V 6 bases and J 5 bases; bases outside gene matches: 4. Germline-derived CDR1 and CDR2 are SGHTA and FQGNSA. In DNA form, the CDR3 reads TGTGCCAGCAGGACCCTAGCGGGGGACGAGCAGTACTTC. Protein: CASRTLAGDEQYF.

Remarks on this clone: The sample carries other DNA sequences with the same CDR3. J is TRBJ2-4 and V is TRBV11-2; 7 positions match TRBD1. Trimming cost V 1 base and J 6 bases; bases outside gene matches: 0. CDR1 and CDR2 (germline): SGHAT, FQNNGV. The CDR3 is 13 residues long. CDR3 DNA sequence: TGTGCCAGCAGCTTAGGACAGGGAAACATTCAGTACTTC. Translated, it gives CASSLGQGNIQYF.

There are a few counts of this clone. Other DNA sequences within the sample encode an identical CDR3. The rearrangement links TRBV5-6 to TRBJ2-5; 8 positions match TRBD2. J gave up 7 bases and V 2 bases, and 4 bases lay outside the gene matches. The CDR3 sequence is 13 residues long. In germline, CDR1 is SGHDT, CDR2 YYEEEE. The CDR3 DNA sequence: TGTGCCAGCAGCTTAGTCGGGGGGGGGACCCAGTACTTC. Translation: CASSLVGGGTQYF.

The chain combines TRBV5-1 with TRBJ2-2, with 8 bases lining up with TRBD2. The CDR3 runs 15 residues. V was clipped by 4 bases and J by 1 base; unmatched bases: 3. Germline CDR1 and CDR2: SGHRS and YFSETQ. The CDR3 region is CASSLSGVNTGELFF. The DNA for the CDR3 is TGCGCCAGCAGCCTTAGCGGGGTGAACACCGGGGAGCTGTTTTTT.

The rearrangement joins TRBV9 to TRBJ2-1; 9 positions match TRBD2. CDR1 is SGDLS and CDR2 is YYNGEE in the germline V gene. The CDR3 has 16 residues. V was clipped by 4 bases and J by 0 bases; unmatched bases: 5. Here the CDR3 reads CASSFLAGSSYNEQFF. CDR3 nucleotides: TGTGCCAGCAGCTTTCTAGCGGGGAGCTCCTACAATGAGCAGTTCTTC.

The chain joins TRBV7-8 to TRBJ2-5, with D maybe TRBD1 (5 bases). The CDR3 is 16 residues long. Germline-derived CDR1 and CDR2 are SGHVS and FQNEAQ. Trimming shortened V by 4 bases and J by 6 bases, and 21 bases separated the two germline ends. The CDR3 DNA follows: TGTGCCAGCAGCTCCGTTACTACAGGAGTCAAGCAGACCCAGTACTTC. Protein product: CASSSVTTGVKQTQYF.

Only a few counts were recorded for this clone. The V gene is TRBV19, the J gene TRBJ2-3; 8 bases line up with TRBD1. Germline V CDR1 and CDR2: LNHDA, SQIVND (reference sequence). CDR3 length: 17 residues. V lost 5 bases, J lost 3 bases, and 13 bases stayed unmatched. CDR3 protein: CASSQWGQATGTDTQYF. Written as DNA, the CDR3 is TGTGCCAGTAGTCAATGGGGACAGGCTACGGGTACAGATACGCAGTATTTT.

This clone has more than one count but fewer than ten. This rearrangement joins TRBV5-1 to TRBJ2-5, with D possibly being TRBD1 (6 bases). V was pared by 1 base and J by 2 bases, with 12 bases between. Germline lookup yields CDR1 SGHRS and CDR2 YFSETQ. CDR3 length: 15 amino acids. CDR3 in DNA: TGCGCCAGCAGCTTGTTGGGGGCCGCACAAGAGACCCAGTACTTC. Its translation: CASSLLGAAQETQYF.